This T cell receptor beta chain was observed in a study of T cell changes during pregnancy in multiple sclerosis. The table came from immunoSEQ multiplex PCR; TCRdb's copy has only in-frame clones and leaves some out. Of roughly 93,000 clones detected, under 95% appear once; the ten largest clones hold around 1.7%. The V and J ends lost 2 bases and 2 bases respectively, with 9 bases between them. This CDR3 has 13 amino acids. CDR1 and CDR2 from the germline V gene are SQVTM and ANQGSEA. Sequenced here: peripheral blood, sampled in the first trimester of pregnancy. The chain has TRBV29-1 and TRBJ1-2, with a weak D call TRBD1 (6 bases). The clonotype comes from a female donor in good health, enrolled as a control in a pregnancy study. The CDR3: CSVETGTNYGYTF. CDR3 DNA: TGCAGCGTTGAAACAGGGACCAACTATGGCTACACCTTC.